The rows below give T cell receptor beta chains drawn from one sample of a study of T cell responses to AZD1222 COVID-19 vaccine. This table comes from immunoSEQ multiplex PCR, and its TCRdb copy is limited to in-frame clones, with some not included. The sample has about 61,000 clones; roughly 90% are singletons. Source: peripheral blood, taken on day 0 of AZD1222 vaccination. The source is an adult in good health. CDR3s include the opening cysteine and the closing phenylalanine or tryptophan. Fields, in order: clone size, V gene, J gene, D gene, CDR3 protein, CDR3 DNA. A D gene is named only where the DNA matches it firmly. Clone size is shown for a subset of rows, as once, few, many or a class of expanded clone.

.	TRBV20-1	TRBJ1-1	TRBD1	CSATDRDEAFF	TGCAGTGCTACGGACAGGGACGAAGCTTTCTTT
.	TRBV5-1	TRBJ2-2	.	CASTGGRVGGELFF	TGCGCCAGCACCGGCGGCAGGGTAGGCGGGGAGCTGTTTTTT
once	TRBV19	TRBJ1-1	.	CASSTVSTKYEAFF	TGTGCCAGTAGTACAGTTTCGACAAAGTACGAAGCTTTCTTT
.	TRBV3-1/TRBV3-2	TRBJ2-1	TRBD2	CASSQEGSSGSYNEQFF	TGTGCCAGCAGCCAAGAGGGGTCTAGCGGGTCCTACAATGAGCAGTTCTTC
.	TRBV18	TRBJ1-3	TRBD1	CASSRDRAGNTIYF	TGTGCCAGCTCACGGGACAGGGCTGGAAACACCATATATTTT
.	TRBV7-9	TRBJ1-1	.	CASSLVWGNTEAFF	TGTGCCAGCAGCTTAGTGTGGGGGAACACTGAAGCTTTCTTT
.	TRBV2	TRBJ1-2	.	CASDADRSDTF	TGTGCCAGCGACGCAGACAGGTCCGACACCTTC
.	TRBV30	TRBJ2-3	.	CAWLTSGLDTQYF	TGTGCCTGGCTCACTTCAGGGTTAGATACGCAGTATTTT
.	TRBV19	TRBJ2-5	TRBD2	CASSPDGFGSGGQETQYF	TGTGCCAGTAGTCCTGATGGTTTCGGTAGCGGGGGCCAAGAGACCCAGTACTTC
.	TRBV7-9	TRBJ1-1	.	CASSLGGGEAFF	TGTGCCAGCAGCTTAGGAGGCGGGGAAGCTTTCTTT
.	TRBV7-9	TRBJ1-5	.	CASSFETQPQHF	TGTGCCAGCAGCTTCGAGACTCAGCCCCAGCATTTT
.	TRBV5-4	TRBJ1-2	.	CASSLAGAGGYTF	TGTGCCAGCAGCTTGGCAGGGGCCGGGGGCTACACCTTC
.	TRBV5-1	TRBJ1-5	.	CASSFFRRYNKPQHF	TGCGCCAGCAGCTTCTTTCGACGGTATAATAAGCCCCAGCATTTT
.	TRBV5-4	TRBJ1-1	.	CASSPGLVTNTEAFF	TGTGCCAGCAGCCCAGGACTGGTCACGAACACTGAAGCTTTCTTT
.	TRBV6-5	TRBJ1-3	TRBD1	CASKPRRTGADTIYF	TGTGCCAGCAAGCCCCGTAGGACAGGGGCGGACACCATATATTTT
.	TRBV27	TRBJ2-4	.	CASSLLGRNIQYF	TGTGCCAGCAGTTTATTGGGGCGGAACATTCAGTACTTC
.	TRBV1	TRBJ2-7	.	CTSSQVGVTSGNYEQYF	TGCACCAGCAGCCAAGTCGGGGTTACCAGCGGGAACTACGAGCAGTACTTC
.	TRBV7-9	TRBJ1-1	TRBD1	CASSQPQGQGLAAFF	TGTGCCAGCTCCCAGCCCCAGGGACAGGGTTTGGCAGCTTTCTTT
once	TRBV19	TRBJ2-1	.	CASSIRTEQFF	TGTGCCAGTAGTATCCGGACAGAGCAGTTCTTC
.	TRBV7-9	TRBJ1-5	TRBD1	CASSQIPGQGSQPQHF	TGTGCCAGCAGTCAAATCCCGGGACAGGGGAGCCAGCCCCAGCATTTT
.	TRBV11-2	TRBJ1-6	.	CASSLRGPTDSPLHF	TGTGCCAGCAGCCTGCGGGGGCCTACGGATTCACCCCTCCACTTT
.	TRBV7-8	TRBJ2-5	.	CASSLVARLGETQYF	TGTGCCAGCAGCTTAGTGGCGAGACTGGGGGAGACCCAGTACTTC
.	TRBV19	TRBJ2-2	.	CASSIEGSGTGELFF	TGTGCCAGTAGTATTGAGGGTTCGGGCACCGGGGAGCTGTTTTTT
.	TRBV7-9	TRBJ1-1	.	CASSRLPDREAFF	TGTGCCAGCAGCCGGTTGCCAGACCGGGAAGCTTTCTTT
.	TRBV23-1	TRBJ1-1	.	CASPNTEAFF	TGCGCCAGTCCGAACACTGAAGCTTTCTTT
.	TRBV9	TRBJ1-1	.	CASSPQRNTEAFF	TGTGCCAGCAGCCCACAGAGGAACACTGAAGCTTTCTTT
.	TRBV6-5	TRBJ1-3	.	CASSYSRTAGNTIYF	TGTGCCAGCAGTTACAGCCGGACAGCTGGAAACACCATATATTTT
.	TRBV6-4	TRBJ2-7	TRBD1	CASNTGTGEIRTNSYEQYF	TGTGCCAGCAACACCGGGACAGGGGAGATCCGTACGAATTCCTACGAGCAGTACTTC
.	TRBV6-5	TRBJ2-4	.	CASRRAGAKNIQYF	TGTGCCAGCAGACGGGCCGGGGCCAAAAACATTCAGTACTTC
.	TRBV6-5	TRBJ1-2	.	CASRDNLYGYTF	TGTGCCAGCCGGGACAACCTCTATGGCTACACCTTC
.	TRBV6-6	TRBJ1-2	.	CASSPPGGYTF	TGTGCCAGCAGCCCCCCGGGAGGCTACACCTTC
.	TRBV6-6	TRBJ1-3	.	CASSYPEQGVNTIYF	TGTGCCAGCAGTTACCCCGAACAGGGAGTAAACACCATATATTTT
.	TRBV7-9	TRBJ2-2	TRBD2	CAIRAGITGELFF	TGTGCCATCAGAGCGGGGATTACCGGGGAGCTGTTTTTT
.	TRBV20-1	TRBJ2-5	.	CSASYQGLKTQYF	TGCAGTGCTAGTTATCAAGGGTTGAAGACCCAGTACTTC
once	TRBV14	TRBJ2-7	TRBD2	CASSLGGTYDEQYF	TGTGCCAGCAGCCTCGGGGGGACTTACGACGAGCAGTACTTC
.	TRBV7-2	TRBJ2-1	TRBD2	CASSLEAGVSYNEQFF	TGTGCCAGCAGCTTAGAGGCGGGGGTCTCCTACAATGAGCAGTTCTTC
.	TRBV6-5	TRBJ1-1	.	CASRKITTGTTEAFF	TGTGCCAGCAGGAAGATAACTACCGGGACTACTGAAGCTTTCTTT
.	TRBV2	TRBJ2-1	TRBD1	CASSAWTGLKSSYNEQFF	TGTGCCAGCAGTGCATGGACAGGGCTAAAAAGCTCCTACAATGAGCAGTTCTTC
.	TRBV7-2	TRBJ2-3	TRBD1	CASSLGQGAYTQYF	TGTGCCAGCAGCTTAGGGCAGGGGGCATATACGCAGTATTTT
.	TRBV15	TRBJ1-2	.	CATSRDLAGMKGYTF	TGTGCCACCAGCAGAGATCTAGCAGGGATGAAGGGCTACACCTTC
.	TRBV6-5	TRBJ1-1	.	CASSSQTGTSLF	TGTGCCAGCAGTTCACAAACCGGGACGAGCTTATTT
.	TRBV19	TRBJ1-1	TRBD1	CASSRDRATMNTEAFF	TGTGCCAGTAGTAGGGACAGGGCCACCATGAACACTGAAGCTTTCTTT
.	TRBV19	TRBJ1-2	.	CASSIRPGVGYGYTF	TGTGCCAGTAGTATCCGGCCAGGGGTGGGCTATGGCTACACCTTC
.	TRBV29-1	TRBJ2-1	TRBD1	CSVERGQGTYNEQFF	TGCAGCGTTGAACGGGGACAGGGAACCTACAATGAGCAGTTCTTC
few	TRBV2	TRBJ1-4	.	CASSEVGATNEKLFF	TGTGCCAGCAGTGAAGTAGGCGCAACTAATGAAAAACTGTTTTTT
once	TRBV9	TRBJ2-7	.	CASSPGGASSYEQYF	TGTGCCAGCAGCCCAGGAGGGGCCAGTTCCTACGAGCAGTACTTC
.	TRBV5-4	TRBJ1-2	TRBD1	CASSLSDRDYGYTF	TGTGCCAGCAGTCTGTCGGACAGGGACTATGGCTACACCTTC
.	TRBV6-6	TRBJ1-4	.	CASTLGTRNEKLFF	TGTGCCAGCACCCTTGGGACACGTAATGAAAAACTGTTTTTT
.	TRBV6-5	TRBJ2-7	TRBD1	CASSYLGQGTYEQYF	TGTGCCAGCAGTTACCTGGGACAGGGGACTTACGAGCAGTACTTC
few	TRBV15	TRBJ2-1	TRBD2	CATSRGSGGLYNEQFF	TGTGCCACCAGCAGAGGTAGCGGGGGCCTATACAATGAGCAGTTCTTC
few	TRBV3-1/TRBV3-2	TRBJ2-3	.	CASRLASTDTQYF	TGTGCCAGCAGACTAGCTTCCACAGATACGCAGTATTTT
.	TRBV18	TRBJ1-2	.	CASSPQNAGTLNYGYTF	TGTGCCAGCTCACCCCAGAACGCCGGGACACTAAACTATGGCTACACCTTC
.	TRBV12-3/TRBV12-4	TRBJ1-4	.	CASSWGRVEKLFF	TGTGCCAGCAGTTGGGGACGGGTCGAAAAACTGTTTTTT